The 5 T cell receptor beta chains presented below share a single source sample, sequenced in a study of blood T cells in healthy people across ages (dated by TCRdb to the mid-2010s). The library came from 5' RACE. The sequencer was an Illumina HiSeq 2500. The second PCR ran for about 6 to 12 cycles and used a J-beta primer mix along with a sample-barcoded 5' primer. The public sequencing data were trimmed at Q25 with fastp and processed into clonotypes with MiXCR by TCRdb, which kept only in-frame beta chains. Here each entry gathers all rows of one CDR3 protein and keeps the most common genes and DNA. Present in this sample are about 930,000 distinct CDR3 sequences, 25% to 30% of which were seen just once. The top ten constitute roughly a tenth of the sample. The same sample was also studied in work on T cells of mothers and their children.

The sample consisted of blood. These receptors were obtained from a woman aged 40 to 55 in good health.

This clonotype was seen only once. The chain combines TRBV20-1 with TRBJ1-1; no firm D call. Germline assignment: CDR1 DFQATT and CDR2 SNEGSKA (reference sequence). Between the trimmed V and J ends, which lost 6 bases and 4 bases, there was a span of 18 bases. There are 14 residues in the CDR3. The CDR3 DNA sequence: TGCAGTGCCCCCGTCCTTTTAAGAGGCACTGAAGCTTTCTTT. Amino acids: CSAPVLLRGTEAFF.

The V call is TRBV7-9, the J call TRBJ1-1; TRBD1 agrees at 7 bases. Looked up from germline, CDR1 is SEHNR and CDR2 is FQNEAQ (reference sequence). The CDR3 runs to 14 residues. The ends lost 3 bases at V and 3 bases at J; junction bases unmatched: 4. The CDR3 protein is CASSFLGGDTEAFF. The DNA of the CDR3 is TGTGCCAGCAGCTTTTTAGGGGGCGACACTGAAGCTTTCTTT.

CDR3 sequence reads: CASSNGLAHEQFF. The CDR3 region has the DNA TGTGCCAGCAGCAATGGACTAGCCCATGAGCAGTTCTTC. The chain has TRBV5-5 and TRBJ2-1; 8 bases map to TRBD2. V lost 4 bases to trimming and J lost 8 bases; unmatched junction nucleotides: 5. The length of the CDR3 is 13 residues. Germline V lookup: CDR1 SGHKS, CDR2 YYEKEE (reference sequence).

In the case of this clonotype: A much larger clone differs from this one at a single base, so this may be a read error. The CDR3 does not end in the conserved phenylalanine or tryptophan, so this is likely a read error. The chain combines TRBV12-3 or TRBV12-4 with TRBJ1-2; no definite D call. The CDR3 covers 13 residues. The germline V and J ends were trimmed by 2 bases and 3 bases, with 7 bases remaining between them. The CDR3, as DNA: TGTGCCAGCAGTTTAAGGCCATACTATGGCTACACCTGC. Protein product: CASSLRPYYGYTC.

Concerning this clonotype: This may stem from a read error, because a much larger clone lies one nucleotide away. CDR3 nucleotide sequence: TGTGCCAGCAGCCCTCTGATGGGGATAGCGGAAGAGACCCGGTACTTC. It codes for CASSPLMGIAEETRYF. The chain links TRBV5-6 to TRBJ2-7, with D maybe TRBD2 (6 bases). The germline V gene encodes CDR1 SGHDT and CDR2 YYEEEE. V gave up 4 bases and J gave up 12 bases, with 29 bases separating them. This CDR3 is built from 16 residues.